The rows below give T cell receptor beta chains drawn from one sample of a study of T-cell memory formation after mild COVID-19. TCRdb reanalysed the 5' RACE reads using MiXCR and keeps one entry per CDR3 protein. The data contain hundreds of thousands of distinct CDR3 sequences, 8% to 9% of them singletons. Material for sequencing was PBMCs or a T cell subset sorted from them (not recorded which). The source of these receptors is a young man who had mild COVID-19 (a few samples of this study predate the infection). Cell type and time point are not known. CDR3s include the opening cysteine and the closing phenylalanine or tryptophan. D genes are given only for firm matches. The size field is filled for only some rows; it gives once, few, many or a size class.

CDR3nt: TGTGCCAGCAGCTCGATCCCGGGGGGGCTCGACTATGGCTACACCTTC
CDR3aa: CASSSIPGGLDYGYTF
v_gene: TRBV11-2
j_gene: TRBJ1-2
abundance: many
d_gene: -

CDR3nt: TGTGCCAGCAGCCGAACGACAGGGGCCAACTATGGCTACACCTTC
CDR3aa: CASSRTTGANYGYTF
v_gene: TRBV7-9
j_gene: TRBJ1-2
abundance: -
d_gene: TRBD1

CDR3nt: TGTGCCAGCACCAGGGAGGAGACCCAGTACTTC
CDR3aa: CASTREETQYF
v_gene: TRBV6-2/TRBV6-3
j_gene: TRBJ2-5
abundance: many
d_gene: -

CDR3nt: TGTGCCAGCAGCGGGGGAACGAGAAGGGGTCTCCTAAGGGAAAAACTGTTTTTT
CDR3aa: CASSGGTRRGLLREKLFF
v_gene: TRBV5-6
j_gene: TRBJ1-4
abundance: -
d_gene: -

CDR3nt: TGTGCCAGCGGGCTAGCGGGGGAAGAGACCCAGTACTTC
CDR3aa: CASGLAGEETQYF
v_gene: TRBV2
j_gene: TRBJ2-5
abundance: few
d_gene: TRBD2

CDR3nt: TGCGCCAGCAGCCCGGACAGTATGACCTACGAGCAGTACTTC
CDR3aa: CASSPDSMTYEQYF
v_gene: TRBV5-1
j_gene: TRBJ2-7
abundance: few
d_gene: -

CDR3nt: TGTGCCAGCTCACCACCTAGCGCCCAGAACACCGGGGAGCTGTTTTTT
CDR3aa: CASSPPSAQNTGELFF
v_gene: TRBV18
j_gene: TRBJ2-2
abundance: few
d_gene: -

CDR3nt: TGTGCCAGCAGTTTCGGAGCAGGGGGCTACGAGCAGTACTTC
CDR3aa: CASSFGAGGYEQYF
v_gene: TRBV12-3/TRBV12-4
j_gene: TRBJ2-7
abundance: many
d_gene: TRBD1

CDR3nt: TGTGCCAGCAGCCGGGGGGGACTAGCGGAATACAATGAGCAGTTCTTC
CDR3aa: CASSRGGLAEYNEQFF
v_gene: TRBV11-2
j_gene: TRBJ2-1
abundance: few
d_gene: TRBD2

CDR3nt: TGCGCCAGCAGCCAAGGGAACCGCGCGGGGGCCGGGGAGCTGTTTTTT
CDR3aa: CASSQGNRAGAGELFF
v_gene: TRBV4-3
j_gene: TRBJ2-2
abundance: -
d_gene: TRBD2

CDR3nt: TGTGCCAGCAGCTGGCCCCCCGGCGGACACTACGAGCAGTACTTC
CDR3aa: CASSWPPGGHYEQYF
v_gene: TRBV5-6
j_gene: TRBJ2-7
abundance: few
d_gene: -

CDR3nt: TGTGCCAGCAGCATAAGACAGGGATCCTACGAGCAGTACTTC
CDR3aa: CASSIRQGSYEQYF
v_gene: TRBV7-6
j_gene: TRBJ2-7
abundance: many
d_gene: TRBD1

CDR3nt: TGTGCCAGCAGTGTTCTGTTAGCGGGGGGCAATGAGCAGTTCTTC
CDR3aa: CASSVLLAGGNEQFF
v_gene: TRBV2
j_gene: TRBJ2-1
abundance: -
d_gene: TRBD2

CDR3nt: TGCGCCAGCAGCCGCGGAGGGACAGGAGGCACAGATACGCAGTATTTT
CDR3aa: CASSRGGTGGTDTQYF
v_gene: TRBV5-1
j_gene: TRBJ2-3
abundance: few
d_gene: TRBD1

CDR3nt: TGTGCCAGCAATACAGGGTATACTAGCACAGATACGCAGTATTTT
CDR3aa: CASNTGYTSTDTQYF
v_gene: TRBV11-1
j_gene: TRBJ2-3
abundance: few
d_gene: -

CDR3nt: TGTGCCAGCAGCGACCGGGACTACACAGATACGCAGTATTTT
CDR3aa: CASSDRDYTDTQYF
v_gene: TRBV7-2
j_gene: TRBJ2-3
abundance: few
d_gene: TRBD2

CDR3nt: TGTGCCAGCAGCCAAGCCCCGGGGGCTAGCACAGATACGCAGTATTTT
CDR3aa: CASSQAPGASTDTQYF
v_gene: TRBV4-2
j_gene: TRBJ2-3
abundance: -
d_gene: -

CDR3nt: TGTGCCAGCAGCTTTATTCCGTCCTCCTACAATGAGCAGTTCTTC
CDR3aa: CASSFIPSSYNEQFF
v_gene: TRBV7-9
j_gene: TRBJ2-1
abundance: -
d_gene: -

CDR3nt: TGTGCCAGCCGCATTGTAGCGGGACACACCGGGGAGCTGTTTTTT
CDR3aa: CASRIVAGHTGELFF
v_gene: TRBV12-3/TRBV12-4
j_gene: TRBJ2-2
abundance: few
d_gene: TRBD2

CDR3nt: TGTGCCAGCAGTTACAGCGGGCAGAAGAACACTGAAGCTTTCTTT
CDR3aa: CASSYSGQKNTEAFF
v_gene: TRBV6-6
j_gene: TRBJ1-1
abundance: few
d_gene: -

CDR3nt: TGCGCCAGCAGCCCGTCCCGGGACAGGTTTGAAGCTTTCTTT
CDR3aa: CASSPSRDRFEAFF
v_gene: TRBV4-1
j_gene: TRBJ1-1
abundance: -
d_gene: TRBD1

CDR3nt: TGTGCCAGCAGTAATCACATACGAGATACGCAGTATTTT
CDR3aa: CASSNHIRDTQYF
v_gene: TRBV6-2/TRBV6-3
j_gene: TRBJ2-3
abundance: -
d_gene: -

CDR3nt: TGTGCCAGCAGCGGCCCGGGGACACCTGGAAACACCATATATTTT
CDR3aa: CASSGPGTPGNTIYF
v_gene: TRBV9
j_gene: TRBJ1-3
abundance: -
d_gene: -

CDR3nt: TGCGCCAGCAGCTTGGGTAGCGGGGTAGGGACCCAGTACTTC
CDR3aa: CASSLGSGVGTQYF
v_gene: TRBV5-1
j_gene: TRBJ2-5
abundance: -
d_gene: TRBD2

CDR3nt: TGTGCCAGCAGCCGGGATGGCTCCTACAATGAGCAGTTCTTC
CDR3aa: CASSRDGSYNEQFF
v_gene: TRBV7-2
j_gene: TRBJ2-1
abundance: -
d_gene: -

CDR3nt: TGTGCCAGCAGAAGGACAGGCCGCGGGACCCAGTACTTC
CDR3aa: CASRRTGRGTQYF
v_gene: TRBV6-5
j_gene: TRBJ2-5
abundance: many
d_gene: TRBD1